This T cell receptor (beta chain) was obtained from a study of blood T cells in healthy people across ages. Overall study results and limits: As age increased, TCR beta diversity per million T cells fell in a roughly linear fashion.

Germline V gene lookup returns CDR1 MGHRA and CDR2 YSYEKL. The CDR3 has 15 residues. Trimming pared 1 base from V and 1 base from J, leaving 11 bases between. With a J-beta primer mix and a sample-barcoded 5' primer, a second PCR ran about 7 to 11 cycles. All samples gave at least 2.5 million CDR3-containing paired-end reads. TCRdb recomputed calls from the 5' RACE reads with MiXCR, one row per CDR3 protein. The sample records roughly 1,500,000 distinct CDR3 sequences, around two fifths being singletons. This clonotype was counted between two and nine times. Its antigen is currently unknown. Staff drew around 10 milliliters of peripheral blood from each donor.

The clonotype originates from a woman under 30 in good health. The chain has TRBV4-1 and TRBJ2-7, with D uncertain. The specimen was blood. The CDR3 protein is CASSQVEGPSYEQYF. The DNA for the CDR3 is TGCGCCAGCAGCCAAGTCGAAGGGCCTTCCTACGAGCAGTACTTC.